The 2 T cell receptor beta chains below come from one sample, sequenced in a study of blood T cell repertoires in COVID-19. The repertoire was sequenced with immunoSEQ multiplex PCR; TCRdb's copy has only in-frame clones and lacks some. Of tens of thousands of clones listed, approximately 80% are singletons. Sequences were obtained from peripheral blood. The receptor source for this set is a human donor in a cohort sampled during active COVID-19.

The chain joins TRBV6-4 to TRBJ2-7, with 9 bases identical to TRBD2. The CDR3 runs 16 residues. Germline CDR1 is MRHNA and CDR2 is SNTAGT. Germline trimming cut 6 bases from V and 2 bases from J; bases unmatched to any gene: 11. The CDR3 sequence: CASSETPSGATYEQYF. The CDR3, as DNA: TGTGCCAGCAGCGAGACACCTAGCGGGGCCACCTACGAGCAGTACTTC.

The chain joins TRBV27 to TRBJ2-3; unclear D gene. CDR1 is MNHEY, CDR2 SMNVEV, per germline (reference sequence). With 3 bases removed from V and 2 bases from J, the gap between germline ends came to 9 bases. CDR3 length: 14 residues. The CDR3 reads CASSFSTATDTQYF. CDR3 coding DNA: TGTGCCAGCAGTTTTAGTACAGCCACAGATACGCAGTATTTT.